This T cell receptor beta chain is drawn from a study of T-cell memory formation after mild COVID-19. About the research overall: Clusters were largely donor specific. Study-wide results and limits: The study found balanced CD4/CD8 in clones contracting day 15 to 85 and a CD4+ lean in later expanders.

CDR3 length: 16 residues. V was pared by 1 base and J by 0 bases, with 12 bases between. Germline V gives CDR1 SGHAT, CDR2 FQNNGV. This clonotype was seen only a few times. No antigen is known for it. The 5'RACE method, run with constant-segment primers, produced TCR alpha and TCR beta cDNA libraries (carrying sample barcodes and UMIs). TCRdb fed the 5' RACE reads into MiXCR, producing one record per CDR3 protein. Among a few hundred thousand distinct CDR3 sequences, 15% to 20% were seen once, and the ten largest hold about a fifth. The source of this sequence is a man aged 18 to 30 who had mild COVID-19 (a few samples of this study predate the infection). Cell type and time point are not known. Material: PBMCs or a T cell subset sorted from them (not recorded which). J is TRBJ2-5 and V is TRBV11-2, with no clear D. Written as DNA, the CDR3 is TGTGCCAGCAGCTTAGGGGTAGGCCCCTACCAAGAGACCCAGTACTTC. Protein: CASSLGVGPYQETQYF.